Reported below is one T cell receptor (beta chain). These data originate in a study of technical replicates of blood from a few donors. CDR3 length: 18 amino acids. Germline V CDR1 and CDR2: SGHDN, FVKESK. J gave up 2 bases and V 2 bases, and 8 bases lay outside the gene matches. Here immunoSEQ multiplex PCR was the method, and the copy in TCRdb shows in-frame clones only, minus some. The table records about 100,000 clones, around 95% of them present only once. This rearrangement joins TRBV14 to TRBJ2-5; 13 bases are shared with TRBD2. Sequenced material: T cells isolated from PBMCs. The receptor was derived from a human donor in good health. The chain's CDR3 is CASSQLLAGGPRQETQYF. The DNA of the CDR3 is TGTGCCAGCAGCCAATTACTAGCGGGAGGGCCCCGTCAAGAGACCCAGTACTTC. The whole variable domain, filled in from reference TRBV14 and TRBJ2-5, reads EAGVTQFPSHSVIEKGQTVTLRCDPISGHDNLYWYRRVMGKEIKFLLHFVKESKQDESGMPNNRFLAERTGGTYSTLKVQPAELEDSGVYFCASSQLLAGGPRQETQYFGPGTRLLVL.